This TCR beta chain was obtained from a study of cytomegalovirus exposure and HLA in healthy donors. Overall study findings and caveats: Roughly uniform sequencing depth across donors was assumed, possibly incorrectly.

The PCR contained 60 Vbeta and 13 Jbeta primers. In the authors' workflow: A later analysis tallied tens of millions of unique TCR beta chains, about 11 million of them shared. Assay: immunoSEQ multiplex PCR; the TCRdb copy retains only in-frame clones and omits some. The V and J calls and the clone size are those of that table, but D and trimming were determined from the DNA. The sample yields 70,000 to 95,000 clones, approximately 60% seen once. Turning to this clone: The antigen is undetermined.

This sequence originates from a woman aged 25 to 39 in good health and CMV-seropositive. The source material was PBMCs.

The CDR3 is CASSPGNSYNSPLHF. CDR3 DNA: TGTGCCAGCAGTCCCGGGAACTCCTATAATTCACCCCTCCACTTT. This chain connects TRBV27 to TRBJ1-6; D is unresolved. V was pared by 5 bases and J by 0 bases, with 8 bases between. The CDR3 length is 15 residues. Germline loops: CDR1 MNHEY, CDR2 SMNVEV (reference sequence).